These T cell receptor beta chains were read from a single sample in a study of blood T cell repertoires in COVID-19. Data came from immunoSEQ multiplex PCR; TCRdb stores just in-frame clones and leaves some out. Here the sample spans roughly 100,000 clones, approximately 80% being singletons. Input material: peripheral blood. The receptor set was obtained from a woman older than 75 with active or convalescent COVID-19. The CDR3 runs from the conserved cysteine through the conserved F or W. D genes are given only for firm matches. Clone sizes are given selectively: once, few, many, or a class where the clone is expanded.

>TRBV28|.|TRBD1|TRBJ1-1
TGTGCCAGCAGTGACAGGGAATTGAACACTGAAGCTTTCTTT
CASSDRELNTEAFF
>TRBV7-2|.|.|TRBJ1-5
TGTGCCAGCAGGGCTCAGGGAGGAGTCTATCAGCCCCAGCATTTT
CASRAQGGVYQPQHF
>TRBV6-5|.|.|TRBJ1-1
TGTGCCAGCAGTTTCCCGGGGGGGACCACTGAAGCTTTCTTT
CASSFPGGTTEAFF
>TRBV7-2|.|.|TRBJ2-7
TGTGCCAGCAGCGACCGGGACTTAGCTTCCTACGAGCAGTACTTC
CASSDRDLASYEQYF
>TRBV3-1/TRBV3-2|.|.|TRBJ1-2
TGTGCCAGCAGCCAAGATAGAGCGCGGGGCTACACCTTC
CASSQDRARGYTF
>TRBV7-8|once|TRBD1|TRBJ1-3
TGTGCCAGCAGCCCGACAGGGTTCGGGTCTGGAAACACCATATATTTT
CASSPTGFGSGNTIYF
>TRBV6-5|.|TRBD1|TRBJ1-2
TGTGCCAGCAGCCCCAAAGGGACAGGGAACTATGGCTACACCTTC
CASSPKGTGNYGYTF
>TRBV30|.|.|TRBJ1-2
TGTGCCTGGAGTGTGAGAGGTTGGGACTATGGCTACACCTTC
CAWSVRGWDYGYTF
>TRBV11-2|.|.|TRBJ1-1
TGTGCCGAAGGGGGATCCGGCACTGAAGCTTTCTTT
CAEGGSGTEAFF
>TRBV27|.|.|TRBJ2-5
TGTGCCAGCAGCGCCGGGATCCAAGAGACCCAGTACTTC
CASSAGIQETQYF
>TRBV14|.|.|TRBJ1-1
TGTGCCAGCAGCCTAAACCCGGGCACTGAAGCTTTCTTT
CASSLNPGTEAFF
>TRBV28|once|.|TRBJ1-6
TGTGCCAGCTTGGCCAGCTATAATTCACCCCTCCACTTT
CASLASYNSPLHF
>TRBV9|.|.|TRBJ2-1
TGTGCCAGCAGCCCCCGCGCGCCAAGCTCCTACAATGAGCAGTTCTTC
CASSPRAPSSYNEQFF
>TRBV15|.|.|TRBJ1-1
TGTGCCACCAAACAGGGTAGGGACACTGAAGCTTTCTTT
CATKQGRDTEAFF
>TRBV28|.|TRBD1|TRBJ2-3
TGTGCCAGCAGGATCCGGGGACAGGGAAGGAATACGCAGTATTTT
CASRIRGQGRNTQYF
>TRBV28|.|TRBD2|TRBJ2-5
TGTGCCAGCAGTTTATTGGGGGGGGAAGAGACCCAGTACTTC
CASSLLGGEETQYF
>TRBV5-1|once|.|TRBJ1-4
TGCGCCAGCAGCTGGACAGCTCTCGGCACTAATGAAAAACTGTTTTTT
CASSWTALGTNEKLFF
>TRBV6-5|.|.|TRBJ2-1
TGTGCCAGCAGTTACTACGGACTACCCAATGAGCAGTTCTTC
CASSYYGLPNEQFF
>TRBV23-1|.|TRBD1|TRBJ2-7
TGCGCCGCGCGGACAGGGCCTGAGTACGAGCAGTACTTC
CAARTGPEYEQYF
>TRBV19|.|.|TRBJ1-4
TGTGCCAGTACAGAGCGGGGTAGCTGGGAAAAACTGTTTTTT
CASTERGSWEKLFF
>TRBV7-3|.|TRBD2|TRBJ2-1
TGTGCCAGCAGCTCCCTCGCGGGGGGGCTGGGGAATGAGCAGTTCTTC
CASSSLAGGLGNEQFF
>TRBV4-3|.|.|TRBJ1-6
TGCGCCAGCAGCCAAGATTGGGGGCTCGGATCACCCCTCCACTTT
CASSQDWGLGSPLHF
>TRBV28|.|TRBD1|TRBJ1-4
TGTGCCAGCAGTTTAAATATAGTGACAGGGGGAAAACTGTTTTTT
CASSLNIVTGGKLFF
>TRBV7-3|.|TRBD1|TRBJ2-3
TGTGCCAGCAGCCAGGACAGGTCCGAGACGCAGTATTTT
CASSQDRSETQYF
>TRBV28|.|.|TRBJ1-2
TGTGCCAGCAGTCAACAGCTAAACTATGGCTACACCTTC
CASSQQLNYGYTF
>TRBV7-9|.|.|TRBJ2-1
TGTGCCAGCAGCTTAGATCCCCTGGAGGGGGGGGGTGAGCAGTTCTTC
CASSLDPLEGGGEQFF
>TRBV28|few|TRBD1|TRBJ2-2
TGTGCCAGCAGTTTAGGGGACAGGCGGCACACCGGGGAGCTGTTTTTT
CASSLGDRRHTGELFF
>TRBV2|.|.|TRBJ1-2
TGTGCCAGCAGTGGACAGGCTAACTATGGCTACACCTTC
CASSGQANYGYTF
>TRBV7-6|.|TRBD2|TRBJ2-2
TGTGCCAGCAGCCCACTAGCGGGGGGTGTAACCGGGGAGCTGTTTTTT
CASSPLAGGVTGELFF
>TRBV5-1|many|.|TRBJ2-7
TGCGCCAGCAGCTTGGAAACAGGGATCTACGAGCAGTACTTC
CASSLETGIYEQYF
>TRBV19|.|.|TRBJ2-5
TGTGCCAGTAGTACCAGGGGCCAAGAGACCCAGTACTTC
CASSTRGQETQYF
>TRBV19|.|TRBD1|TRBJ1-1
TGTGCCAGTAGATTAACAGGGGTGGACACTGAAGCTTTCTTT
CASRLTGVDTEAFF
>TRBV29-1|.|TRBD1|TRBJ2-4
TGCAGCGTTCTTCTCGGGACAGTGGCCAAAAACATTCAGTACTTC
CSVLLGTVAKNIQYF
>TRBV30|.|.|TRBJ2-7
TGTGCCTGGAGTCGAAACAGGGTTTTATCCTCCTACGAGCAGTACTTC
CAWSRNRVLSSYEQYF
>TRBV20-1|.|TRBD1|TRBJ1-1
TGCAGTGCTAGTGACCCCGCAGGGGGCCCTATTGGCGCTTTCTTT
CSASDPAGGPIGAFF
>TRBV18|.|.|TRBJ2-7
TGTGCCAGCTCACCAGGCAGCGACGAGCAGTACTTC
CASSPGSDEQYF
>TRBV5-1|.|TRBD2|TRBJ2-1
TGCGCCAGCAGCTTCCGGACTAGCGGGGATGAGCAGTTCTTC
CASSFRTSGDEQFF
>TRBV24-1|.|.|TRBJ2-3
TGTGCCACCAGTGATCCGGGGGAAGGAACAGATACGCAGTATTTT
CATSDPGEGTDTQYF
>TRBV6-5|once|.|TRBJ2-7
TGTGCCAGCACGGAGGAGCCAGAAGTGGGGTACGAGCAGTACTTC
CASTEEPEVGYEQYF
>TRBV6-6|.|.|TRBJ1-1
TGTGCCAGCAGCGTACAGATACTGAACACTGAAGCTTTCTTT
CASSVQILNTEAFF
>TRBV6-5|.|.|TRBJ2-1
TGTGCCAGCAGATCGCGTCTAGAAGTGCGGAATGAGCAGTTCTTC
CASRSRLEVRNEQFF
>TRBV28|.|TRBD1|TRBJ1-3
TGTGCCAGTGAAGACAGGGTTAGTGGAAACACCATATATTTT
CASEDRVSGNTIYF
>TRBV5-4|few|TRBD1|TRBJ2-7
TGTGCCAGCAGCTTGGAATCGACAGGGGCTGAGCAGTACTTC
CASSLESTGAEQYF
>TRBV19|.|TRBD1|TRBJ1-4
TGTGCCAGTAGTACCGACAGGGGCCGGGCTAATGAAAAACTGTTTTTT
CASSTDRGRANEKLFF